The present entry profiles one TCR beta chain with its context. This CDR3 is built from 14 residues. V was pared by 0 bases and J by 6 bases, with 10 bases between. Germline-derived CDR1 and CDR2 are SGHTA and FQGTGA. The data are from a study of shared clonotypes between healthy human individuals. A 200 ng quantity of DNA, 25,000 to 30,000 T cell genomes, went into the sorted-subset replicate PCRs. Repertoires were generated with immunoSEQ multiplex PCR, while TCRdb's copy carries only in-frame clones and drops some. The sample holds about 1.1 million clones, approximately 80% seen once. The chain carries TRBV7-3 and TRBJ2-3, with D perhaps TRBD1 or TRBD2 (5 bases each). Sequencing input: memory CD4+ T cells from PBMCs. Subset specified: CD45RA-negative fraction. This TCR was recovered from a young man in good health. Some clones in this sample may be carry-over from other donors' samples. CDR3 sequence (DNA): TGTGCCAGCAGCTTAACGGGGGTCTCGGATACGCAGTATTTT. Protein sequence: CASSLTGVSDTQYF.